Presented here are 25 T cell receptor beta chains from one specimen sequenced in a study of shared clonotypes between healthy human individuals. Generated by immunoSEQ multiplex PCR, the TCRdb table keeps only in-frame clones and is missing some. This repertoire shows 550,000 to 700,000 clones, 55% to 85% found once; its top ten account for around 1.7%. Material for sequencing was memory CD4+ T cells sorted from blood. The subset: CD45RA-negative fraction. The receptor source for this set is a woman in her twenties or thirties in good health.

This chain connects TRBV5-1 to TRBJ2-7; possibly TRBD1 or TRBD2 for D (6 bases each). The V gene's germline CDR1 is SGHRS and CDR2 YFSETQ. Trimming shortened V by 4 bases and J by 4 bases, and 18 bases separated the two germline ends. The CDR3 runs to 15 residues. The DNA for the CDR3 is TGCGCCAGCAGCCCCCCTGGGGGGCCATCTTACGAGCAGTACTTC. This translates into CASSPPGGPSYEQYF.

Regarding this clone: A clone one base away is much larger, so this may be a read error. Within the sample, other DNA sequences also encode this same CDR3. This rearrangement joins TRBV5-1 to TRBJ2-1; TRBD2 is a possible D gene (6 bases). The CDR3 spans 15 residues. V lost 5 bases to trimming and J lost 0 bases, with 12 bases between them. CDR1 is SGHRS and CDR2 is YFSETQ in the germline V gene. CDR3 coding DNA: TGCGCCAGCAGTTTGAGTAGCGGCTCCTACAATGAGCAGTTCTTC. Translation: CASSLSSGSYNEQFF.

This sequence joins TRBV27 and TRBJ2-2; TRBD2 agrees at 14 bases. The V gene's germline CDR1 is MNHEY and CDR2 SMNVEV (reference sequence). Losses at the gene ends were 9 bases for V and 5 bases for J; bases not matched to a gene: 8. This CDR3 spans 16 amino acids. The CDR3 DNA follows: TGTGCCAGTAGACTAGCGGGAGGGCCGATAACCGGGGAGCTGTTTTTT. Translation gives CASRLAGGPITGELFF.

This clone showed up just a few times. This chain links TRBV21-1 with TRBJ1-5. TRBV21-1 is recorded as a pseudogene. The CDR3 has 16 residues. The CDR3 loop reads CASSKVRFGVNQPQHF. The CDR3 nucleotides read TGTGCCAGCAGCAAGGTCCGGTTCGGCGTAAATCAGCCCCAGCATTTT.

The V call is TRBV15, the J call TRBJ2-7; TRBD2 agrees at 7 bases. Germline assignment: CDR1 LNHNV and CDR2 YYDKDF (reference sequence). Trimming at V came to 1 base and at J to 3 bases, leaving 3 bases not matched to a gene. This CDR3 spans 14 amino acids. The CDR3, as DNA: TGTGCCACCAGCAGAGGCGGACTAGTCTACGAGCAGTACTTC. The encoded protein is CATSRGGLVYEQYF.

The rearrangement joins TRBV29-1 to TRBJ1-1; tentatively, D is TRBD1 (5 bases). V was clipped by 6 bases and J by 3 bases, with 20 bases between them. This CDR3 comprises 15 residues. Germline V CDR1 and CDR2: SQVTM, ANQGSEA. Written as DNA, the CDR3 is TGCAGCGTCTCCGGGACGTCGAGGTATGACACTGAAGCTTTCTTT. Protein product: CSVSGTSRYDTEAFF.

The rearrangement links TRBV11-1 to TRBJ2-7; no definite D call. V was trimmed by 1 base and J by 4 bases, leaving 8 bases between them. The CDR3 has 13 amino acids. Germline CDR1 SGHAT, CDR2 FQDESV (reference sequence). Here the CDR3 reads CASSLEYGYEQYF. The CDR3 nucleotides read TGTGCCAGCAGCTTAGAGTACGGATACGAGCAGTACTTC.

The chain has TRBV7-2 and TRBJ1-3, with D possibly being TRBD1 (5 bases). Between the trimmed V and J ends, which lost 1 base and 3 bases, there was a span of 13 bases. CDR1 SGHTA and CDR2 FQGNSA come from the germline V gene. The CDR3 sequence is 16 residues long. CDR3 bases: TGTGCCAGCAGCTTAGATGGGGCCGTAAGTGGAAACACCATATATTTT. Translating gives CASSLDGAVSGNTIYF.

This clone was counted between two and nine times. Here the CDR3 reads CASSRMRRVDTDTQYF. The DNA for the CDR3 is TGTGCCAGCAGCAGAATGCGGAGGGTAGACACAGATACGCAGTATTTT. The chain links TRBV7-8 to TRBJ2-3; D perhaps matches TRBD2 (6 bases). Trimming removed 5 bases at V and 2 bases at J, with 17 bases between. This CDR3 comprises 16 residues. The germline V gene has CDR1 SGHVS and CDR2 FQNEAQ.

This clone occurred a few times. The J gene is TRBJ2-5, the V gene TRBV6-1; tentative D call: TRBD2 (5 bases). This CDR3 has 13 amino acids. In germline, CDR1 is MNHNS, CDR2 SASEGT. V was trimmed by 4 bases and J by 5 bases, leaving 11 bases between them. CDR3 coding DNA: TGTGCCAGCAGTGCCCGGGGATGGGAGACCCAGTACTTC. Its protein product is CASSARGWETQYF.

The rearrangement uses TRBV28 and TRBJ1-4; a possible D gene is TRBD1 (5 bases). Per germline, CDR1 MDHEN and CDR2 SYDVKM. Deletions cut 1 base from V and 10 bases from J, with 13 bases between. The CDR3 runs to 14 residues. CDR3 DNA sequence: TGTGCCAGCAGTTTATTGGACCGGGACGGAAAACTGTTTTTT. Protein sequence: CASSLLDRDGKLFF. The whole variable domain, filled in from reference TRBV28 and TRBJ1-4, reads DVKVTQSSRYLVKRTGEKVFLECVQDMDHENMFWYRQDPGLGLRLIYFSYDVKMKEKGDIPEGYSVSREKKERFSLILESASTNQTSMYLCASSLLDRDGKLFFGSGTQLSVL.

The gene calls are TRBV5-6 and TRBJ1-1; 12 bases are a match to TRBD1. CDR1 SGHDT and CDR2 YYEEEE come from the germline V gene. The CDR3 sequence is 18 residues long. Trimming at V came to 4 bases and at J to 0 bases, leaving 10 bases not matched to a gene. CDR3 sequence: CASSEEWGQGALNTEAFF. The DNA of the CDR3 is TGTGCCAGCAGCGAAGAGTGGGGACAGGGGGCTTTGAACACTGAAGCTTTCTTT. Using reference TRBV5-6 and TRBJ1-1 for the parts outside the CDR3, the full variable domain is DAGVTQSPTHLIKTRGQQVTLRCSPKSGHDTVSWYQQALGQGPQFIFQYYEEEERQRGNFPDRFSGHQFPNYSSELNVNALLLGDSALYLCASSEEWGQGALNTEAFFGQGTRLTVV.

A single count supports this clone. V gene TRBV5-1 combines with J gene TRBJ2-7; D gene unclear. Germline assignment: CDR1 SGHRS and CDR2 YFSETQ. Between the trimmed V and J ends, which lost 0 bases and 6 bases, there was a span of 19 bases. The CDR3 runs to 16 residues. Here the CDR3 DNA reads TGCGCCAGCAGCTTGGTAGTGGGAAACCGACCCGTCGAGCAGTACTTC. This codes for CASSLVVGNRPVEQYF.

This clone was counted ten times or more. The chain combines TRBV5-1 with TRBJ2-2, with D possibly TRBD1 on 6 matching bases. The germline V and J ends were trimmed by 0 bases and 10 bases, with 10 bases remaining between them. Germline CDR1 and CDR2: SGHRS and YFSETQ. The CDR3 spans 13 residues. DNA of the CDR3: TGCGCCAGCAGCTTGGACGGACAGATGGAGCTGTTTTTT. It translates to CASSLDGQMELFF.

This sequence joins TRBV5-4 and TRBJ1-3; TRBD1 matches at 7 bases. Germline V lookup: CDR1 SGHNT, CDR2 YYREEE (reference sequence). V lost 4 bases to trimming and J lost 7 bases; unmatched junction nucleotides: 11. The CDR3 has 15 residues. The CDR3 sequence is CASSLGTAQRNTIYF. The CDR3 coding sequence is TGTGCCAGCAGCCTAGGGACAGCCCAACGTAACACCATATATTTT. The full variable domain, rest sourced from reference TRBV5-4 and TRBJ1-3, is ETGVTQSPTHLIKTRGQQVTLRCSSQSGHNTVSWYQQALGQGPQFIFQYYREEENGRGNFPPRFSGLQFPNYSSELNVNALELDDSALYLCASSLGTAQRNTIYFGEGSWLTVV.

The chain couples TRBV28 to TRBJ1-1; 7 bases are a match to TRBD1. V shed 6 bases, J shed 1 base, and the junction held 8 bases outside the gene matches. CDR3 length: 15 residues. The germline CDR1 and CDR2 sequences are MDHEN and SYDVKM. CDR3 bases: TGTGCCAGCAGCCTCACAAGGACAGGGAACACTGAAGCTTTCTTT. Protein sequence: CASSLTRTGNTEAFF.

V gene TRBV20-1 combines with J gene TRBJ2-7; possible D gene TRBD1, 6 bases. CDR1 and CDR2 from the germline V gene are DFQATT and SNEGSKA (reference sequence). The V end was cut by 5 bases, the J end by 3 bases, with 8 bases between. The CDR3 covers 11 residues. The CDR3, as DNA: TGCAGTGCTGGACAGTTCTACGAGCAGTACTTC. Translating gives CSAGQFYEQYF.

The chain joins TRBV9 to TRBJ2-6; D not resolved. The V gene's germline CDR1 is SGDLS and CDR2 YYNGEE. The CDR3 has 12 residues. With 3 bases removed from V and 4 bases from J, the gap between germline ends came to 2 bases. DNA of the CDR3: TGTGCCAGCAGCGCCGGGGCCAACGTCCTGACTTTC. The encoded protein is CASSAGANVLTF.

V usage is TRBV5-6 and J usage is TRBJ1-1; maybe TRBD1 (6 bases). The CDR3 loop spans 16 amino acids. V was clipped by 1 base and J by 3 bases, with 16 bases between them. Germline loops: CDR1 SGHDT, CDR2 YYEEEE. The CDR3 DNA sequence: TGTGCCAGCAGCTTGTTATCGGTGGGGGCGGACACTGAAGCTTTCTTT. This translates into CASSLLSVGADTEAFF.

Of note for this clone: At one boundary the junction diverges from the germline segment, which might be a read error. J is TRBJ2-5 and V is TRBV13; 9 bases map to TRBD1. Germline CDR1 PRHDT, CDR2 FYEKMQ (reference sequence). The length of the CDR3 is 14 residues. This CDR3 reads CASSLGDRAKTQYF. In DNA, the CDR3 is TGTGCCAGCAGCCTAGGGGACAGGGCTAAGACCCAGTACTTC. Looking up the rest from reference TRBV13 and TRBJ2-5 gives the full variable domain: AAGVIQSPRHLIKEKRETATLKCYPIPRHDTVYWYQQGPGQDPQFLISFYEKMQSDKGSIPDRFSAQQFSDYHSELNMSSLELGDSALYFCASSLGDRAKTQYFGPGTRLLVL.

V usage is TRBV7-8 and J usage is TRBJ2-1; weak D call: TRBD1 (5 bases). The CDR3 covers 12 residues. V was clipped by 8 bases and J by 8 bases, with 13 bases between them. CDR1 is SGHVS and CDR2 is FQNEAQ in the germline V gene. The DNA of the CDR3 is TGTGCCAGCCAGGGAAATAGGGATGAGCAGTTCTTC. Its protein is CASQGNRDEQFF. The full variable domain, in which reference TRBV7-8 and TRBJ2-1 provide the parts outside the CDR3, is GAGVSQSPRYKVAKRGQDVALRCDPISGHVSLFWYQQALGQGPEFLTYFQNEAQLDKSGLPSDRFFAERPEGSVSTLKIQRTQQEDSAVYLCASQGNRDEQFFGPGTRLTVL.

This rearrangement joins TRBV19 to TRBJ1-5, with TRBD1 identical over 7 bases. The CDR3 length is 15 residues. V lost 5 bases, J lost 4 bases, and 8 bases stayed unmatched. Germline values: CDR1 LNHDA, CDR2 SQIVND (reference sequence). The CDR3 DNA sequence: TGTGCCAGTAGTGGAACAGGGGTAGGAAATCAGCCCCAGCATTTT. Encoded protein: CASSGTGVGNQPQHF.

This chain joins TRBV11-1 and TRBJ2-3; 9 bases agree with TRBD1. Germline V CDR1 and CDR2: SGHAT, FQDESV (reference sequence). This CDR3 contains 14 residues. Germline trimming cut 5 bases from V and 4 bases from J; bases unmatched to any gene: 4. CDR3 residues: CASSPQGASDTQYF. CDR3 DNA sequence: TGTGCCAGCAGCCCACAGGGGGCATCAGATACGCAGTATTTT. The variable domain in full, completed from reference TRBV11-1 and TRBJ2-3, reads EAEVAQSPRYKITEKSQAVAFWCDPISGHATLYWYRQILGQGPELLVQFQDESVVDDSQLPKDRFSAERLKGVDSTLKIQPAELGDSAMYLCASSPQGASDTQYFGPGTRLTVL.

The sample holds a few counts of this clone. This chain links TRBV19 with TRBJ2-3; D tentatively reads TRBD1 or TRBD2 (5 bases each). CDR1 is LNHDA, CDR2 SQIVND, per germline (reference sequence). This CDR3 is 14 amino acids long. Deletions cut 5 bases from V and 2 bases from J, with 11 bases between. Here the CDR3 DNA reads TGTGCCAGTAGTGAGGGGCAAACCACAGATACGCAGTATTTT. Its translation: CASSEGQTTDTQYF.

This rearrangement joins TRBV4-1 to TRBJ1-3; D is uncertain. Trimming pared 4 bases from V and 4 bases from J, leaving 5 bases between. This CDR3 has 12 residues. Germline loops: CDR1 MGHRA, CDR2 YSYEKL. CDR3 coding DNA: TGCGCCAGCAGCCTTGACGGAAACACCATATATTTT. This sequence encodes CASSLDGNTIYF.